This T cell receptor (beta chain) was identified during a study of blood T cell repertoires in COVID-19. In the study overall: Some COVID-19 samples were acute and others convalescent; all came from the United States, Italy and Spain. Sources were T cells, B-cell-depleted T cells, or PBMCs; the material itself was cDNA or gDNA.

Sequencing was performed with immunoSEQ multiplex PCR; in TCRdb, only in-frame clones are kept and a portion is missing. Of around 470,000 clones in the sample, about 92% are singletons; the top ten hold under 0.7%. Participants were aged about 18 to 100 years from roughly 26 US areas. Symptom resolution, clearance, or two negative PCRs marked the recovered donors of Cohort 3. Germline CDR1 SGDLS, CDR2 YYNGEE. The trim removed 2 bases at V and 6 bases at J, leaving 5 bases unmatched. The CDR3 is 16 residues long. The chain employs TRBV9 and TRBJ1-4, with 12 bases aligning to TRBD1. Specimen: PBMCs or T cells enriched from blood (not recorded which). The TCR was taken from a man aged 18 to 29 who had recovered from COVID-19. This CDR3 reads CASSVGTGGWDEKLFF. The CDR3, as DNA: TGTGCCAGCAGCGTTGGGACAGGGGGCTGGGATGAAAAACTGTTTTTT.